The rows below give T cell receptor beta chains drawn from one sample of a study of T cells in Graves' hyperthyroidism and ophthalmopathy. MiXCR, applied by TCRdb to the multiplex PCR reads, yields one record per CDR3 protein. The top ten clones hold 45% to 55% of a sample with hundreds of thousands of distinct CDR3 sequences, less than 25% of them seen once. The sample taken for sequencing was blood. Receptor source: a woman in her 70s with Graves' ophthalmopathy. Both conserved end residues are part of each CDR3. A D gene is named only where the DNA matches it firmly. The size entry is marked missing in some rows and otherwise reads once, few, many or a size class.

size: few
V: TRBV5-1
D: .
J: TRBJ2-1
CDR3: CASSLAGGFNNEQFF
DNA: TGCGCCAGCAGCTTGGCTGGCGGTTTTAACAATGAGCAGTTCTTC

size: few
V: TRBV20-1
D: .
J: TRBJ2-5
CDR3: CSARDEGGGQETQYF
DNA: TGCAGTGCTAGAGACGAGGGAGGTGGACAAGAGACCCAGTACTTC

size: .
V: TRBV29-1
D: .
J: TRBJ1-3
CDR3: CSVEDWRGVGNTIYF
DNA: TGCAGCGTTGAAGATTGGAGAGGGGTAGGAAACACCATATATTTT

size: few
V: TRBV10-3
D: .
J: TRBJ2-1
CDR3: CAISEGPNEQFF
DNA: TGTGCCATCAGTGAGGGACCCAATGAGCAGTTCTTC

size: .
V: TRBV12-3/TRBV12-4
D: .
J: TRBJ1-5
CDR3: CASSSRTGNGNQPQHF
DNA: TGTGCCAGCAGTTCCCGAACAGGGAACGGCAATCAGCCCCAGCATTTT

size: .
V: TRBV12-3/TRBV12-4
D: TRBD1
J: TRBJ1-4
CDR3: CASSRTGGLRKLFF
DNA: TGTGCCAGCAGCAGGACAGGGGGCTTGCGGAAACTGTTTTTT

size: few
V: TRBV2
D: .
J: TRBJ2-2
CDR3: CASWGAGRSGELFF
DNA: TGTGCCAGCTGGGGAGCAGGGCGCTCCGGGGAGCTGTTTTTT

size: .
V: TRBV12-3/TRBV12-4
D: .
J: TRBJ2-7
CDR3: CVSSFRGRREQYF
DNA: TGTGTCAGCAGTTTTAGGGGCCGGAGGGAGCAGTACTTC

size: many
V: TRBV7-2
D: .
J: TRBJ1-5
CDR3: CASSSGGTLSNQPQHF
DNA: TGTGCCAGCAGCTCTGGCGGGACCTTAAGCAATCAGCCCCAGCATTTT

size: .
V: TRBV2
D: .
J: TRBJ2-7
CDR3: CASTRRDGLYEQYF
DNA: TGTGCCAGCACTCGCCGGGACGGATTATACGAGCAGTACTTC

size: many
V: TRBV28
D: TRBD2
J: TRBJ2-2
CDR3: CASSLYPSGRITSGELFF
DNA: TGTGCCAGCAGTTTATACCCTAGCGGGAGGATAACAAGCGGGGAGCTGTTTTTT

size: many
V: TRBV27
D: .
J: TRBJ1-1
CDR3: CASSEGAPNTEAFF
DNA: TGTGCCAGCAGTGAAGGGGCCCCGAACACTGAAGCTTTCTTT

size: few
V: TRBV6-5
D: .
J: TRBJ1-2
CDR3: CASSYSFSATYGYTF
DNA: TGTGCCAGCAGTTACTCATTTTCAGCCACCTATGGCTACACCTTC

size: few
V: TRBV20-1
D: .
J: TRBJ1-5
CDR3: CSARGVSNQPQHF
DNA: TGCAGTGCTAGGGGCGTAAGCAATCAGCCCCAGCATTTT

size: many
V: TRBV2
D: .
J: TRBJ1-2
CDR3: CASSETSYGYTF
DNA: TGTGCCAGCAGTGAAACCAGCTATGGCTACACCTTC

size: few
V: TRBV19
D: .
J: TRBJ1-5
CDR3: CASSTTGTHGPQHF
DNA: TGTGCCAGTAGTACAACAGGAACCCATGGGCCCCAGCATTTT

size: .
V: TRBV9
D: .
J: TRBJ1-2
CDR3: CASSMNYGYTF
DNA: TGTGCCAGCAGCATGAACTATGGCTACACCTTC

size: .
V: TRBV7-9
D: .
J: TRBJ2-5
CDR3: CASSSRQHQETQYF
DNA: TGTGCCAGCAGCTCAAGACAGCACCAAGAGACCCAGTACTTC

size: .
V: TRBV29-1
D: .
J: TRBJ1-2
CDR3: CSVEKGGQFYGYTF
DNA: TGCAGCGTTGAAAAGGGGGGTCAGTTCTATGGCTACACCTTC

size: few
V: TRBV3-1
D: TRBD1
J: TRBJ1-6
CDR3: CASSGGGTGNSPLHF
DNA: TGTGCCAGCAGCGGTGGGGGGACAGGCAATTCACCCCTCCACTTT

size: .
V: TRBV5-1
D: .
J: TRBJ1-3
CDR3: CASSLGQGASGNTIYF
DNA: TGCGCCAGCAGCTTGGGGCAGGGAGCCTCTGGAAACACCATATATTTT

size: few
V: TRBV5-1
D: TRBD1
J: TRBJ1-2
CDR3: CASSSTGVGYTF
DNA: TGCGCCAGCAGCTCCACAGGGGTAGGCTACACCTTC

size: .
V: TRBV6-1
D: .
J: TRBJ1-4
CDR3: CASDKDQGYNEKLFF
DNA: TGTGCCAGCGACAAAGATCAGGGCTATAATGAAAAACTGTTTTTT

size: many
V: TRBV28
D: TRBD1
J: TRBJ2-7
CDR3: CASSFSGQGLYEQYF
DNA: TGTGCCAGCAGTTTCTCCGGACAGGGACTCTACGAGCAGTACTTC

size: many
V: TRBV6-2/TRBV6-3
D: .
J: TRBJ1-1
CDR3: CASADVNTEAFF
DNA: TGTGCCAGTGCCGACGTGAACACTGAAGCTTTCTTT

size: few
V: TRBV6-2/TRBV6-3
D: .
J: TRBJ1-2
CDR3: CASRQSALYGYTF
DNA: TGTGCCAGCCGCCAGTCAGCTCTTTATGGCTACACCTTC

size: few
V: TRBV20-1
D: TRBD1
J: TRBJ1-6
CDR3: CSAPGQGGNSPLHF
DNA: TGCAGTGCTCCAGGACAGGGTGGGAATTCACCCCTCCACTTT

size: few
V: TRBV28
D: TRBD1
J: TRBJ2-5
CDR3: CASSSGQGNQETQYF
DNA: TGTGCCAGCAGTTCCGGACAGGGAAATCAAGAGACCCAGTACTTC

size: few
V: TRBV30
D: .
J: TRBJ2-2
CDR3: CAWSVQLLTGELFF
DNA: TGTGCCTGGAGTGTACAGCTACTCACCGGGGAGCTGTTTTTT

size: .
V: TRBV6-1
D: .
J: TRBJ2-5
CDR3: CASSLRTAQGETQYF
DNA: TGTGCCAGCAGTTTACGGACAGCCCAGGGAGAGACCCAGTACTTC

size: .
V: TRBV28
D: .
J: TRBJ1-2
CDR3: CASSDTYGYTF
DNA: TGTGCCAGCAGTGATACCTATGGCTACACCTTC

size: few
V: TRBV6-4
D: TRBD2
J: TRBJ2-3
CDR3: CASSAELAGAPDTQYF
DNA: TGTGCCAGCAGTGCTGAACTAGCGGGGGCCCCAGATACGCAGTATTTT

size: once
V: TRBV5-1
D: TRBD1
J: TRBJ1-4
CDR3: CASSRFRQGNTRWIDEKLFF
DNA: TGCGCCAGCAGCCGCTTCCGACAGGGGAATACCCGCTGGATTGATGAAAAACTGTTTTTT

size: .
V: TRBV20-1
D: .
J: TRBJ1-5
CDR3: CSARDGGKLGNQPQHF
DNA: TGCAGTGCTAGAGATGGAGGGAAGCTGGGGAATCAGCCCCAGCATTTT

size: few
V: TRBV7-2
D: .
J: TRBJ2-7
CDR3: CASSLGWDGLYEQYF
DNA: TGTGCCAGCAGCTTAGGTTGGGACGGGCTCTACGAGCAGTACTTC

size: many
V: TRBV30
D: .
J: TRBJ1-2
CDR3: CAWSVADGYTF
DNA: TGTGCCTGGAGTGTAGCGGATGGCTACACCTTC

size: .
V: TRBV7-2
D: TRBD1
J: TRBJ1-6
CDR3: CASSSGTGENSPLHF
DNA: TGTGCCAGCAGCTCCGGGACAGGGGAGAATTCACCCCTCCACTTT

size: .
V: TRBV29-1
D: .
J: TRBJ2-1
CDR3: CSVDNRKGSWGSYNEQFF
DNA: TGCAGCGTTGATAACCGGAAGGGGAGTTGGGGCTCCTACAATGAGCAGTTCTTC

size: few
V: TRBV27
D: .
J: TRBJ2-3
CDR3: CASSLGASSTDTQYF
DNA: TGTGCCAGCAGTTTGGGAGCTTCTAGCACAGATACGCAGTATTTT

size: .
V: TRBV2
D: TRBD1
J: TRBJ2-5
CDR3: CASSGRTGGGGTQYF
DNA: TGTGCCAGCAGTGGTAGGACAGGGGGCGGTGGGACCCAGTACTTC

size: many
V: TRBV6-1
D: .
J: TRBJ1-1
CDR3: CASSPGWGGDTEAFF
DNA: TGTGCCAGCAGTCCCGGTTGGGGGGGGGACACTGAAGCTTTCTTT

size: .
V: TRBV20-1
D: .
J: TRBJ1-1
CDR3: CSASRAGYSEAFF
DNA: TGCAGTGCTAGCCGAGCAGGCTATTCTGAAGCTTTCTTT

size: many
V: TRBV24-1
D: .
J: TRBJ2-1
CDR3: CATSWAEEQFF
DNA: TGTGCCACCAGTTGGGCGGAGGAGCAGTTCTTC

size: .
V: TRBV20-1
D: .
J: TRBJ2-3
CDR3: CSALPPSGTDTQYF
DNA: TGCAGTGCCCTACCTCCTAGCGGCACAGATACGCAGTATTTT

size: few
V: TRBV7-2
D: TRBD1
J: TRBJ2-7
CDR3: CASSSPRGQAYEQYF
DNA: TGTGCCAGCAGCTCACCACGAGGACAGGCCTACGAGCAGTACTTC

size: few
V: TRBV7-2
D: TRBD2
J: TRBJ2-1
CDR3: CASSLGHGGAGPNEQFF
DNA: TGTGCCAGCAGCTTAGGCCACGGGGGGGCGGGTCCAAATGAGCAGTTCTTC

size: .
V: TRBV6-1
D: TRBD2
J: TRBJ2-1
CDR3: CASSDVGTSVNEQFF
DNA: TGTGCCAGCAGTGATGTCGGGACTAGTGTTAATGAGCAGTTCTTC

size: few
V: TRBV4-1
D: .
J: TRBJ1-2
CDR3: CASSPPSGILYGYTF
DNA: TGCGCCAGCAGCCCTCCCTCTGGGATTCTCTATGGCTACACCTTC

size: few
V: TRBV11-2
D: TRBD1
J: TRBJ1-2
CDR3: CASSSRPRDRENGYTF
DNA: TGTGCCAGCAGCTCCCGCCCCCGGGACAGGGAGAATGGCTACACCTTC

size: few
V: TRBV20-1
D: .
J: TRBJ2-6
CDR3: CSARSGLESGANVLTF
DNA: TGCAGTGCCCGTAGCGGACTCGAATCTGGGGCCAACGTCCTGACTTTC

size: .
V: TRBV6-1
D: .
J: TRBJ1-2
CDR3: CASSEGTGGGYGYTF
DNA: TGTGCCAGCAGTGAAGGGACCGGCGGGGGCTATGGCTACACCTTC

size: .
V: TRBV6-2/TRBV6-3
D: TRBD1
J: TRBJ2-7
CDR3: CASSSRGGGSYEQYF
DNA: TGTGCCAGCAGTTCTCGAGGGGGCGGCTCCTACGAGCAGTACTTC

size: few
V: TRBV18
D: TRBD1
J: TRBJ1-2
CDR3: CASSMDRGERGYTF
DNA: TGTGCCAGCTCCATGGACAGGGGGGAGAGAGGCTACACCTTC

size: many
V: TRBV2
D: TRBD1
J: TRBJ1-2
CDR3: CASSERPGQEYGYTF
DNA: TGTGCCAGCAGCGAACGCCCGGGACAGGAGTATGGCTACACCTTC

size: few
V: TRBV2
D: .
J: TRBJ2-7
CDR3: CASRYDRVAYEQYF
DNA: TGTGCCAGCAGGTACGATAGAGTTGCCTACGAGCAGTACTTC